This paragraph covers one T cell receptor (beta chain) sequence. This clonotype was observed many times. Its binding antigen is unknown. No qualities accompany the bases; no much larger clone lies one base away. This entry belongs to a study of post-analysis software for immune sequencing data (dated by TCRdb to about 2015). In the study overall: The recorded disease courses included relapsing-remitting, secondary progressive and progressive-relapsing multiple sclerosis, and some patients had no subtype annotation. A subset of samples was prepared in parallel using single-end sample barcoding, then pooled and co-amplified after Illumina adapter ligation. The multiple sclerosis patient repertoires were compared with some twelve previously published healthy control repertoires from donors aged about 6 to 26 years. Findings and caveats that apply to the study as a whole: Multiple sclerosis patients had significantly lower normalized Chao1 diversity than controls, a result that suggests substantial peripheral T-cell clonal expansion. Patients showed significantly higher frequencies than controls for about 5 TRBV segments, among them TRBV5-6, TRBV5-1 and TRBV20-1. The control group was slightly older than the multiple sclerosis patient group. Direct clustering with F measure showed strong co-clustering of samples prepared in the same batch, prompting a batch-effect correction.

V loses 6 bases of germline sequence and J loses 5 bases, and the interval between the two ends is 15 bases. From the cysteine through the phenylalanine, the CDR3 covers 14 amino acids. Just the 42-base CDR3 DNA is kept, in frame starting at base 1. Reading the germline V gene gives CDR1 ENHRY and CDR2 SYGVKD. Library generation was performed with PCR. The data were produced on an Illumina HiSeq 2500. Unique molecular identifiers were incorporated into TCR beta cDNA libraries to reduce PCR and sequencing biases. Roughly 500,000 cDNA molecules were obtained for every 1 to 10 million input T cells, so each molecule roughly corresponded to one T cell. Patient libraries were prepared and sequenced with the same protocol used for the earlier healthy control dataset. Samples belonging to the same batch were prepared together, multiplexed and sequenced on a shared HiSeq lane. As for how the authors treated the data: Raw barcoded reads were processed with MIGEC, and single-read molecular identifier groups were discarded before consensus assembly and CDR3 extraction. VDJtools was used for post-analysis of the clonotype tables, with diversity normalized by down-sampling every dataset to the smallest sample size. To correct batch-related cross-sample contamination, repertoire overlap clustering matched CDR3 amino acid sequences but not nucleotide sequences. TCRdb trimmed public reads at Q25 via fastp, called clones via MiXCR and kept in-frame beta chains. Entries that share a CDR3 protein sequence are merged under the most common genes and DNA. Here the V and J calls rest on TCRdb's processing, not on the authors' analysis. The sample yields some 690,000 distinct CDR3 sequences; around 27% were counted once. 0.55% to 0.65% of the sample is in the top ten clones.

To demonstrate the VDJtools post-analysis software, TCR beta repertoires were profiled from the peripheral blood of more than ten young patients with multiple sclerosis. Multiple sclerosis patients were children and adolescents aged about 6 to 16 years. This receptor chain uses TRBV10-3 and TRBJ2-3, with the D gene call left open. Sequencing was carried out using blood. The receptor comes from a girl aged 5-17 years with multiple sclerosis. In nucleotide form, the sequence is TGTGCCATCAGCTTCACGGTGGCGGAAGATACGCAGTATTTT. Its translation is CAISFTVAEDTQYF.